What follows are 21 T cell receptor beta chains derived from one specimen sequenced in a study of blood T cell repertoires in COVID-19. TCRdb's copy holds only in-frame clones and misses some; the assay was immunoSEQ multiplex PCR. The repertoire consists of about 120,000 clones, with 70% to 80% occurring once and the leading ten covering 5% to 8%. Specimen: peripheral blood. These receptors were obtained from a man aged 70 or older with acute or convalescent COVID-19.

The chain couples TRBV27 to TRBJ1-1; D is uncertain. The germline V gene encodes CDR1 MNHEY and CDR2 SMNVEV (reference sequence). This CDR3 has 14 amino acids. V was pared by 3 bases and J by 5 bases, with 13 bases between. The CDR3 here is CASSFEGSPTEAFF. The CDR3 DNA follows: TGTGCCAGCAGTTTCGAAGGGAGCCCGACTGAAGCTTTCTTT.

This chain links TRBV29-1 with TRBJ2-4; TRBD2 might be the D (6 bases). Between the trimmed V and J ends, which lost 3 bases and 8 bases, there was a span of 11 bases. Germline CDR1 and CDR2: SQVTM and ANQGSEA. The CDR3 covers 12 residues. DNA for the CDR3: TGCAGCGTTGATGGCGGGGATGACATTCAGTACTTC. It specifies CSVDGGDDIQYF.

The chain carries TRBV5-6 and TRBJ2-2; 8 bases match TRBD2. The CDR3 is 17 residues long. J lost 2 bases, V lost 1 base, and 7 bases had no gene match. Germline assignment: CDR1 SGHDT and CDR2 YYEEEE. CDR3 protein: CASSLYGTSGNTGELFF. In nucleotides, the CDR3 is TGTGCCAGCAGCTTGTATGGTACTAGCGGTAACACCGGGGAGCTGTTTTTT.

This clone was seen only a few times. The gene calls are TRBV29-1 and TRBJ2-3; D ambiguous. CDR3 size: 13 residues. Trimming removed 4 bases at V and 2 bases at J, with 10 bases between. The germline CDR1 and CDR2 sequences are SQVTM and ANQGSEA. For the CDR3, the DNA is TGCAGCGTTGTAACGAGAGCCACAGATACGCAGTATTTT. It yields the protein CSVVTRATDTQYF.

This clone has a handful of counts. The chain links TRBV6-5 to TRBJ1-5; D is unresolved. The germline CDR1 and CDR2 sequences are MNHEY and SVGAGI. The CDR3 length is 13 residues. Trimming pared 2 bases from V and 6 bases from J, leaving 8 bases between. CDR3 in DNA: TGTGCCAGCAGTTACGCCCCCGGTCAGCCCCAGCATTTT. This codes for CASSYAPGQPQHF.

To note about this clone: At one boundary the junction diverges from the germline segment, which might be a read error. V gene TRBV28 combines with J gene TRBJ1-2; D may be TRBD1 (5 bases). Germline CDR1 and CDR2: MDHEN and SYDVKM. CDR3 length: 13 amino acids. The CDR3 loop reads CASSRTPQRGRAF. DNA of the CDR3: TGTGCCAGCAGTCGAACCCCGCAGCGGGGGAGAGCCTTC.

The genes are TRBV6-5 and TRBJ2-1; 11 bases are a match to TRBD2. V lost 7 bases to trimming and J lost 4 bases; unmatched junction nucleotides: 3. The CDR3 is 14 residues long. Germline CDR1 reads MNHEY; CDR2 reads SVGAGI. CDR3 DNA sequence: TGTGCCAGCAAGCTAGCGGGAGGTTACAATGAGCAGTTCTTC. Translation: CASKLAGGYNEQFF.

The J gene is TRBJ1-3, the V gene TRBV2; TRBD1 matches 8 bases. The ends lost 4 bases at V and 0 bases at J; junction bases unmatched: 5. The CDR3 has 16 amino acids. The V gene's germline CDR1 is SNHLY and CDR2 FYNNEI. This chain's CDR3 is CASSGQGPLSGNTIYF. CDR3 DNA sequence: TGTGCCAGCAGTGGACAGGGGCCTCTCTCTGGAAACACCATATATTTT. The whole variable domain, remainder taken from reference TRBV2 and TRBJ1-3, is EPEVTQTPSHQVTQMGQEVILRCVPISNHLYFYWYRQILGQKVEFLVSFYNNEISEKSEIFDDQFSVERPDGSNFTLKIRSTKLEDSAMYFCASSGQGPLSGNTIYFGEGSWLTVV.

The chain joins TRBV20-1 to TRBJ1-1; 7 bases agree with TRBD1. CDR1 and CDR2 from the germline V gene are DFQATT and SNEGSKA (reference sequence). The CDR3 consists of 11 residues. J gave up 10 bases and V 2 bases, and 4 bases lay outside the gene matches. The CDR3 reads CSARQGDSAFF. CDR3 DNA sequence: TGCAGTGCTAGACAGGGGGATTCAGCTTTCTTT.

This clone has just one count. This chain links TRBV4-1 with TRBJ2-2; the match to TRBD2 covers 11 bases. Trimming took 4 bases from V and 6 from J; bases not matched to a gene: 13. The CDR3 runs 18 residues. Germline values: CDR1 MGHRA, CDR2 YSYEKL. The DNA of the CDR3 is TGCGCCAGCAGCCTAGCGCGCGATAGCGGGAGGGCCTCCGGGGAGCTGTTTTTT. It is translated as CASSLARDSGRASGELFF.

In nucleotides, the CDR3 is TGTGCCAGCAGCCAAGATTCTAGCGGTGCTGAGCAGTTCTTC. Translated: CASSQDSSGAEQFF. This sequence joins TRBV3-1 (or the pseudogene TRBV3-2) and TRBJ2-1; 7 bases match TRBD2. CDR1 is LGHDT, CDR2 YNNKEL, per germline (reference sequence). The V segment lost 0 bases and the J segment 9 bases; nucleotides outside the gene matches: 5. This CDR3 is built from 14 residues.

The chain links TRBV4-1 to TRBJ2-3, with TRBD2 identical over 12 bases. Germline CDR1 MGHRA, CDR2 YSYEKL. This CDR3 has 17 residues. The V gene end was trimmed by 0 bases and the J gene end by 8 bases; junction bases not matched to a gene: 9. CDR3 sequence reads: CASSQDQGTSGPGTQYF. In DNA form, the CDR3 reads TGCGCCAGCAGCCAAGATCAGGGGACTAGCGGGCCAGGTACGCAGTATTTT.

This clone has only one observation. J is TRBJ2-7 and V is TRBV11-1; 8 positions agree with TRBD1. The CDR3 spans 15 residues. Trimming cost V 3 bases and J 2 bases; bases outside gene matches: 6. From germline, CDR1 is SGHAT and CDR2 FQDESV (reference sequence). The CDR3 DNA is TGTGCCAGCAGCTTTGACAGGGACAGGACCTACGAGCAGTACTTC. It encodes CASSFDRDRTYEQYF.

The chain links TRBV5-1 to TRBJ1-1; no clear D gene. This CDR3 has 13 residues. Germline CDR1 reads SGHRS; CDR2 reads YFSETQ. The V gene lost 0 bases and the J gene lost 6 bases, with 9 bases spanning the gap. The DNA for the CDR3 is TGCGCCAGCAGCTTGGGTACATCACCTGAAGCTTTCTTT. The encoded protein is CASSLGTSPEAFF.

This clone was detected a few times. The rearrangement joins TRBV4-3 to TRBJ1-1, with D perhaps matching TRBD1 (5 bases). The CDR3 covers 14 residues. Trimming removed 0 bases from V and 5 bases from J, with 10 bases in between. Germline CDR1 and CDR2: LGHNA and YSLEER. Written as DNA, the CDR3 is TGCGCCAGCAGCCAAGAGTTAGGGGTAACTGAAGCTTTCTTT. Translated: CASSQELGVTEAFF.

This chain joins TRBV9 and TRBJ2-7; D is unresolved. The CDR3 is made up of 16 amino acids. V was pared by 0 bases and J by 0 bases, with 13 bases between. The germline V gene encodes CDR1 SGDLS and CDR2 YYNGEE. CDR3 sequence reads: CASSVDLGGSSYEQYF. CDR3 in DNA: TGTGCCAGCAGCGTAGATCTCGGCGGCAGCTCCTACGAGCAGTACTTC.

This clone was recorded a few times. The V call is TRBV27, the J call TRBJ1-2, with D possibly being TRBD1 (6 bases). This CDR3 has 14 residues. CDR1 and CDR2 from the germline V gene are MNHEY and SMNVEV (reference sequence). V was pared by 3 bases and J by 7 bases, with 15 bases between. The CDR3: CASSFTTGNRGYTF. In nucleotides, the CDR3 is TGTGCCAGCAGTTTTACGACAGGTAATCGTGGCTACACCTTC.

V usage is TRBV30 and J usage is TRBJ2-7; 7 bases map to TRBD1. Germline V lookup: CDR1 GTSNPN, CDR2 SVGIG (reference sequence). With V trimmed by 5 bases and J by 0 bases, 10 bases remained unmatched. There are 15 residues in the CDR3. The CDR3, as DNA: TGTGCCTGGGGCATCCGGGACAGTAGCTCCTACGAGCAGTACTTC. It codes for CAWGIRDSSSYEQYF.

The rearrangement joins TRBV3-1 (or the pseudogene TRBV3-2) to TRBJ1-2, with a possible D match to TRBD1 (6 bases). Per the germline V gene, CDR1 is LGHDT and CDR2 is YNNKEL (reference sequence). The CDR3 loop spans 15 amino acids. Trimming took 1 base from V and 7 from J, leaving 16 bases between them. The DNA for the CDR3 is TGTGCCAGCAGCCAAGGACGGGGGGCGCCGGGTGGCTACACCTTC. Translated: CASSQGRGAPGGYTF.

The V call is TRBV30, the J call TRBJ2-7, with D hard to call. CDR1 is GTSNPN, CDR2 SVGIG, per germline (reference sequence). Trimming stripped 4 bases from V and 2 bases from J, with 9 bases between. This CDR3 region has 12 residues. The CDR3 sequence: CAWNGGAYEQYF. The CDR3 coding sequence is TGTGCCTGGAACGGCGGAGCCTACGAGCAGTACTTC. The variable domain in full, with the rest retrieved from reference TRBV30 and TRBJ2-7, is SQTIHQWPATLVQPVGSPLSLECTVEGTSNPNLYWYRQAAGRGLQLLFYSVGIGQISSEVPQNLSASRPQDRQFILSSKKLLLSDSGFYLCAWNGGAYEQYFGPGTRLTVT.

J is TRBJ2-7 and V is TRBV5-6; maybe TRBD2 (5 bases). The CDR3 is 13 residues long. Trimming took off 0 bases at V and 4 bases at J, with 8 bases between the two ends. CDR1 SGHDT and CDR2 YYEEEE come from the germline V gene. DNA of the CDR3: TGTGCCAGCAGCTTGGGAGGGCAGTACGAGCAGTACTTC. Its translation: CASSLGGQYEQYF.